This T cell receptor (beta chain) was captured in a study of blood T cell repertoires in COVID-19. Researchers sorted participants into cohorts using their self-reported clinical history. Method: immunoSEQ multiplex PCR; TCRdb's copy keeps in-frame clones and lacks some. The sample has about 200,000 clones, about 82% seen once. The clonotype comes from a man in his forties with acute COVID-19. Sequenced: PBMCs or T cells enriched from blood (not recorded which).

This CDR3 is CASGSGRALGNEQFF. CDR3 DNA sequence: TGTGCCAGTGGTAGCGGGAGGGCCCTCGGGAATGAGCAGTTCTTC. This chain uses TRBV19 with TRBJ2-1, with 11 bases aligning to TRBD2. V trimming: 8 bases; J trimming: 7 bases; junction bases outside the gene matches: 10. The length of the CDR3 is 15 residues. Germline V lookup: CDR1 LNHDA, CDR2 SQIVND (reference sequence).